The 8 T cell receptor beta chains presented below share a single source sample, sequenced in a study of blood T cell repertoires in COVID-19. Clones were read by immunoSEQ multiplex PCR, and TCRdb kept only the in-frame ones, dropping some. The sample holds about 230,000 clones; around 84% are singletons and the top ten take 11%. The sequenced material came from peripheral blood. The receptors were sampled from a man aged 50 or older with COVID-19, enrolled during active disease.

This clone was found once. The J gene is TRBJ1-2, the V gene TRBV5-5, with TRBD1 as a possible D gene (5 bases). The CDR3 loop spans 17 amino acids. Per the germline V gene, CDR1 is SGHKS and CDR2 is YYEKEE (reference sequence). The V gene lost 4 bases and the J gene lost 3 bases, with 22 bases spanning the gap. CDR3 amino acids: CASSLGTPNRFYYGYTF. The CDR3 nucleotides are TGTGCCAGCAGCCTCGGGACTCCTAATCGTTTCTACTATGGCTACACCTTC.

The chain has TRBV12-5 and TRBJ2-5; weak D call: TRBD2 (5 bases). Per germline, CDR1 LGHNT and CDR2 FRNRAP. The CDR3 extends over 12 amino acids. V was clipped by 6 bases and J by 4 bases, with 9 bases between them. DNA for the CDR3: TGTGCTAGTGGGCGGGCAGTAGAGACCCAGTACTTC. This encodes CASGRAVETQYF.

The rearrangement links TRBV28 to TRBJ2-1; D is perhaps TRBD1 (6 bases). V lost 6 bases to trimming and J lost 4 bases, with 22 bases between them. Germline loops: CDR1 MDHEN, CDR2 SYDVKM. The CDR3 loop spans 17 amino acids. CDR3 sequence (DNA): TGTGCCAGCAGACCCCCTTCCTCAGGGGACAAATACAATGAGCAGTTCTTC. Encoded protein: CASRPPSSGDKYNEQFF.

V usage is TRBV12-3 or TRBV12-4 and J usage is TRBJ1-2, with D possibly being TRBD1 (5 bases). The CDR3 totals 13 residues. The V gene lost 6 bases and the J gene lost 1 base, with 9 bases spanning the gap. The CDR3 DNA reads as TGTGCCAGCAGCAGACAGAATAACTATGGCTACACCTTC. Residues: CASSRQNNYGYTF.

The chain joins TRBV19 to TRBJ1-1; the D gene is possibly TRBD1 (6 bases). The CDR3 is made up of 14 amino acids. Trimming left V 10 bases short and J 5 bases short, with 20 bases between. Germline CDR1 LNHDA, CDR2 SQIVND (reference sequence). The CDR3 coding sequence is TGTGCCACCCATGGCAGGGGCGCAATTACTGAAGCTTTCTTT. Amino acids: CATHGRGAITEAFF. Combining the CDR3 with reference TRBV19 and TRBJ1-1 gives the whole variable domain DGGITQSPKYLFRKEGQNVTLSCEQNLNHDAMYWYRQDPGQGLRLIYYSQIVNDFQKGDIAEGYSVSREKKESFPLTVTSAQKNPTAFYLCATHGRGAITEAFFGQGTRLTVV.

This clone was seen at least ten times. V usage is TRBV2 and J usage is TRBJ1-1, with a weak D call TRBD1 (6 bases). Trimming shortened V by 7 bases and J by 3 bases, and 12 bases separated the two germline ends. Germline CDR1 reads SNHLY; CDR2 reads FYNNEI. The CDR3 extends over 13 amino acids. In DNA form, the CDR3 reads TGTGCCAGCAAACAGGGTTCGGACACTGAAGCTTTCTTT. It codes for CASKQGSDTEAFF.

The CDR3 DNA reads as TGTGCCACCAGTGTGACAGGGAATCAGCCCCAGCATTTT. It translates to CATSVTGNQPQHF. This chain uses TRBV24-1 with TRBJ1-5, with 7 bases that match TRBD1. Looked up from germline, CDR1 is KGHDR and CDR2 is SFDVKD. Trimming at V came to 5 bases and at J to 4 bases, leaving 1 base not matched to a gene. The CDR3 totals 13 residues.

The genes are TRBV5-5 and TRBJ2-3; D remains unclear. Germline lookup yields CDR1 SGHKS and CDR2 YYEKEE (reference sequence). V shed 1 base and J shed 1 base, with 7 bases lying between them. The CDR3 sequence is 14 residues long. CDR3 nucleotides: TGTGCCAGCAGCTTGCCGCAGGGCACAGATACGCAGTATTTT. This codes for CASSLPQGTDTQYF.